This T cell receptor (beta chain) emerged from a study of response to subunit inactivated influenza vaccine. Findings of the study overall: That few new T cells are recruited by each seasonal influenza vaccination was the authors' suggestion.

MiXCR, applied by TCRdb to the RT-PCR reads, yields one record per CDR3 protein. The data show hundreds of thousands of distinct CDR3 sequences, roughly 8.2% seen once. CDR3 length: 19 amino acids. This clonotype was seen a few times. The antigen remains unidentified. This sample comprised PBMCs from blood, obtained roughly 24 months after vaccination. This chain connects TRBV21-1 to TRBJ1-5; the table's D call TRBD1 went unverified against the DNA. TRBV21-1 is recorded as a pseudogene. The sequence was collected from a man between 50 and 75 years old who received an inactivated influenza vaccine. CDR3 bases: TGTGCCAGCAGCAAAGCTGGACAGGGGGCTGATTATAGCAATCAGCCCCAGCATTTT. It is translated as CASSKAGQGADYSNQPQHF.